The 8 T cell receptor beta chains below all came from one sample that was sequenced in a study of radiotherapy plus CTLA-4 blockade in lung cancer. Generated by immunoSEQ multiplex PCR, the TCRdb table keeps only in-frame clones and is missing some. The sample records 64,000 or so clones, approximately 70% being singletons. The sample was peripheral blood, taken from a patient treated with radiotherapy plus ipilimumab. The receptor source for this set is a human donor with non-small cell lung cancer whose response to radiotherapy plus ipilimumab could not be evaluated.

The genes are TRBV2 and TRBJ1-4, with TRBD1 as a possible D gene (6 bases). The CDR3 is made up of 15 amino acids. V lost 6 bases, J lost 10 bases, and 21 bases lay in between. Germline V gene data show CDR1 as SNHLY and CDR2 as FYNNEI. The CDR3 DNA sequence: TGTGCCAGCAGGACAGGAAACCCAATGACGGGAAAACTGTTTTTT. Amino acid sequence: CASRTGNPMTGKLFF.

This clone was picked up a small number of times. The chain is built from TRBV4-2 and TRBJ2-7; D is ambiguous. Trimming pared 0 bases from V and 1 base from J, leaving 10 bases between. Germline CDR1 LGHNA, CDR2 YNFKEQ. The CDR3 consists of 15 residues. Written as DNA, the CDR3 is TGTGCCAGCAGCCAAGATCGTCCGGGTTCCTACGAGCAGTACTTC. Translating it yields CASSQDRPGSYEQYF.

The chain employs TRBV6-4 and TRBJ1-5; D possibly corresponds to TRBD1 (5 bases). Germline CDR1 is MRHNA and CDR2 is SNTAGT. CDR3 length: 14 amino acids. Trimming stripped 4 bases from V and 5 bases from J, with 12 bases between. The CDR3 loop reads CASSATTGDQPQHF. CDR3 DNA: TGTGCCAGCAGTGCTACGACGGGGGATCAGCCCCAGCATTTT.

J is TRBJ1-1 and V is TRBV5-1; D remains unclear. Germline values: CDR1 SGHRS, CDR2 YFSETQ. Trimming pared 1 base from V and 3 bases from J, leaving 10 bases between. The length of the CDR3 is 14 residues. Here the CDR3 reads CASSLSPGDTEAFF. Written as DNA, the CDR3 is TGCGCCAGCAGCTTGTCTCCCGGGGACACTGAAGCTTTCTTT.

The V gene is TRBV2, the J gene TRBJ1-6; 9 nucleotides match TRBD1. Germline-derived CDR1 and CDR2 are SNHLY and FYNNEI. The CDR3 totals 16 residues. J was trimmed by 9 bases and V by 9 bases; bases with no gene match: 15. CDR3 nucleotides: TGTGCCAGTACGCTTGAAACCGGGACAGGGTTTTCACCCCTCCACTTT. This translates into CASTLETGTGFSPLHF.

This chain uses TRBV5-5 with TRBJ1-4; D uncertain. This CDR3 is 16 amino acids long. Germline V CDR1 and CDR2: SGHKS, YYEKEE (reference sequence). Trimming cost V 0 bases and J 14 bases, with 23 bases left between them. The CDR3 loop reads CASSLEFDAGRGGLFF. The CDR3, as DNA: TGTGCCAGCAGCTTGGAATTCGACGCAGGCCGAGGAGGGCTGTTTTTT.

This clone appeared once. This chain uses TRBV5-6 with TRBJ2-7; 10 nucleotides line up with TRBD1. The length of the CDR3 is 17 residues. CDR1 and CDR2 from the germline V gene are SGHDT and YYEEEE. The V gene end was trimmed by 3 bases and the J gene end by 3 bases; junction bases not matched to a gene: 12. CDR3 protein: CASSSPTDRGPFYEQYF. The CDR3 DNA reads TGTGCCAGCAGCTCCCCCACCGACAGGGGGCCCTTCTACGAGCAGTACTTC.

The CDR3 is CASRLAGGPAYEQYF. CDR3 in DNA: TGTGCCAGCAGGCTAGCGGGGGGGCCCGCCTACGAGCAGTACTTC. The chain links TRBV10-3 to TRBJ2-7; 12 bases line up with TRBD2. The V segment lost 10 bases and the J segment 2 bases; nucleotides outside the gene matches: 9. The germline gives CDR1 ENHRY, CDR2 SYGVKD. The CDR3 runs 15 residues.